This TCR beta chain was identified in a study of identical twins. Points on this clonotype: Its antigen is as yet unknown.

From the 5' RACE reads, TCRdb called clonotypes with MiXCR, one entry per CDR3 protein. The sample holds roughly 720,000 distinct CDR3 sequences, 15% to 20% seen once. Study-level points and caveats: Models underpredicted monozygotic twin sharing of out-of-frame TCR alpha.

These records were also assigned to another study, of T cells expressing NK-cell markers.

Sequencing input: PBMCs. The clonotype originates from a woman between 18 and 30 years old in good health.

CDR3 residues: CASSTLAASTDTQYF. CDR3 sequence (DNA): TGCGCCAGCAGCACGCTAGCGGCAAGCACAGATACGCAGTATTTT. The chain combines TRBV5-1 with TRBJ2-3; 7 nucleotides match TRBD2. From germline, CDR1 is SGHRS and CDR2 YFSETQ. There are 15 residues in the CDR3. Trimming at V came to 4 bases and at J to 0 bases, leaving 5 bases not matched to a gene.